This T cell receptor (beta chain) was documented in a study of blood T cell repertoires in COVID-19 (dated by TCRdb to 2018 to 2020). Regarding the complete study: Samples from collaborators originated in the United States, Italy and Spain and spanned both the acute and convalescent phases of COVID-19. The prospective study material was composed of cDNA or gDNA derived from T cells, B-cell-depleted T cells, or PBMCs. The dataset comprised deeply sampled blood TCRbeta repertoires from subjects exposed to, actively infected with, or recovered from COVID-19. The repertoires were made available in a free public database intended to serve as a resource for research on the immune response to SARS-CoV-2. Samples were obtained from the ongoing ImmuneRACE study (first 160 participants) and from over 1,000 subjects provided by 6 global collaborators. Nearly every sample came with metadata listing a de-identified subject ID, COVID-19 status, age in years and sex. Where HLA class I and class II types were available, the types were taken from metadata supplied by the sample provider, not from assay-based typing. Broad study findings and their caveats: The amount of clinical and demographic metadata varied by source and participant and was provided uncurated.

Participants in the prospective study were enrolled through a virtual design, were aged roughly 18 to 100 years, and lived in about 25 United States geographic areas. In the prospective study, cohorts were assigned on the basis of participant-reported clinical history obtained from a screening survey and a study questionnaire. Recovered participants in ImmuneRACE Cohort 3 were defined by two consecutive negative NP/OP PCR tests, clearance by a healthcare professional, or resolution of symptoms. In the prospective study, whole blood, serum and a nasopharyngeal or oropharyngeal swab were collected from each participant by mobile phlebotomists. Additional blood draws and questionnaires over an approximately two-month period could optionally be provided by prospective study participants. Before DNA extraction, blood samples from the prospective study were shipped at room temperature or frozen. TCRbeta CDR3 regions were amplified from genomic DNA using the immunoSEQ Assay, a bias-controlled multiplex PCR. Per the source publication's procedure: The number of nucleated cells in each sample was estimated by amplification of reference gene primers within the assay. Sequence reads were collapsed and filtered to measure the absolute abundance of every unique TCRbeta CDR3 rearrangement. For each sample, productive Simpson clonality was calculated by taking the square root of Simpson's diversity index across productive rearrangements. Not all clones reach the TCRdb copy of this immuneACCESS table, which keeps in-frame sequences only. Checked studies attribute under half of the gap to unresolved V genes and leave the rest unexplained. V and J calls and clone size are those listed in that table; D and trimming were worked out from the DNA. The sample profile shows 250,000 to 300,000 clones; roughly 86% of them were found once. The ten largest clonotypes hold just under 1% of the sample.

This clone was seen only once. Its binding antigen is unknown. It has no much larger one-base neighbor in the sample; base qualities were not kept. This TCR came from a woman aged 30 to 39 who had recovered from COVID-19. The specimen was PBMCs or T cells enriched from blood (not recorded which).

The CDR3 protein sequence reads: CASSYQTGTMNTEAFF. DNA sequence: TGTGCCAGCAGTTACCAAACAGGGACCATGAACACTGAAGCTTTCTTT. The sequence joins TRBV6-2 or TRBV6-3 to TRBJ1-1, with TRBD1 perhaps the D gene, on 6 matching bases. V is clipped by 2 bases and J by 0 bases, and the sequence between their germline boundaries is 13 bases long. CDR1 and CDR2, looked up from the germline V gene, are MNHEY and SVGEGT. Reading from cysteine to phenylalanine, the CDR3 counts 16 amino acids. The retained sequence is limited to the CDR3, 48 bases, with the frame set at the first base.